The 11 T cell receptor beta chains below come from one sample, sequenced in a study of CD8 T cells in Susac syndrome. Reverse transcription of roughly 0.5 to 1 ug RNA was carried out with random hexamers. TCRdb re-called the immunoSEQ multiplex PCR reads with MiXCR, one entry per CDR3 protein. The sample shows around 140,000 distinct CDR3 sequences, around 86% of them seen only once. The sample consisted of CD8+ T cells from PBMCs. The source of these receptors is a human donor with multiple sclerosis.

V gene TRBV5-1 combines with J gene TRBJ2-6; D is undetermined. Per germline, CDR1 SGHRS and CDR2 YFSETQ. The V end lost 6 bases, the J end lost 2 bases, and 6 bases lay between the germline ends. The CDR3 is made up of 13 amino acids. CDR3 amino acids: CASKGTGANVLTF. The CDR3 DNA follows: TGCGCCAGCAAAGGAACTGGGGCCAACGTCCTGACTTTC. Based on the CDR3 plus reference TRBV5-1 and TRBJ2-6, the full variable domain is KAGVTQTPRYLIKTRGQQVTLSCSPISGHRSVSWYQQTPGQGLQFLFEYFSETQRNKGNFPGRFSGRQFSNSRSEMNVSTLELGDSALYLCASKGTGANVLTFGAGSRLTVL.

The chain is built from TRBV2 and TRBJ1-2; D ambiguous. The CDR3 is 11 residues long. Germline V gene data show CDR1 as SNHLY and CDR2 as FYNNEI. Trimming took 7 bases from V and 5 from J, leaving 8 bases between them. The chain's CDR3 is CASTDGYGYTF. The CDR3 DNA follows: TGTGCCAGCACGGACGGTTATGGCTACACCTTC.

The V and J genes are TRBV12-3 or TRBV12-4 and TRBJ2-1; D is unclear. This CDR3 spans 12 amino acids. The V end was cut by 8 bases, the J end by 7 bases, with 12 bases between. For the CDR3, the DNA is TGTGCCAGCGCATCTTCTAGGAATGAGCAGTTCTTC. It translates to CASASSRNEQFF.

Written as DNA, the CDR3 is TGTGCCATCAAAACTGGACAGGGCCCATGGGACACCGGGGAGCTGTTTTTT. Translating it yields CAIKTGQGPWDTGELFF. The rearrangement links TRBV10-3 to TRBJ2-2; 8 positions match TRBD1. Looked up from germline, CDR1 is ENHRY and CDR2 is SYGVKD. The CDR3 is made up of 17 amino acids. V shed 7 bases, J shed 3 bases, and the junction held 13 bases outside the gene matches.

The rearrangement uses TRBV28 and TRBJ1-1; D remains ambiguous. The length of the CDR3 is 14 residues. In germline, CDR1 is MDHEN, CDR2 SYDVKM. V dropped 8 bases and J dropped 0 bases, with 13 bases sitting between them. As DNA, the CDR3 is TGTGCCAGCTATAGTAGTAGAATGAACACTGAAGCTTTCTTT. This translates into CASYSSRMNTEAFF.

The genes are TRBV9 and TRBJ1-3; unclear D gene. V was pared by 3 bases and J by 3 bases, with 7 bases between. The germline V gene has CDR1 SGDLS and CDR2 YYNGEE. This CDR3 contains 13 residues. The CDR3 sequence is CASSGRDGNTIYF. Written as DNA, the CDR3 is TGTGCCAGCAGCGGTCGGGATGGAAACACCATATATTTT.

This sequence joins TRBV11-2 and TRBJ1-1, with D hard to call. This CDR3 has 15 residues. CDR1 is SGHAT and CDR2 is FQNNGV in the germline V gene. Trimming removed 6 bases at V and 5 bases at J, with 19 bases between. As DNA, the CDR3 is TGTGCCAGCAGACTAACTAAAATCGGAGGGACTGAAGCTTTCTTT. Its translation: CASRLTKIGGTEAFF.

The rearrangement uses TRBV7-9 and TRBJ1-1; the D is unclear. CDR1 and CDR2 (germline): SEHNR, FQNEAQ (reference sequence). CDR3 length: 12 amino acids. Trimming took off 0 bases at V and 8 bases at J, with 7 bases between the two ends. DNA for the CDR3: TGTGCCAGCAGCTTAGCGCGGAGGGAAGCTTTCTTT. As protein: CASSLARREAFF.

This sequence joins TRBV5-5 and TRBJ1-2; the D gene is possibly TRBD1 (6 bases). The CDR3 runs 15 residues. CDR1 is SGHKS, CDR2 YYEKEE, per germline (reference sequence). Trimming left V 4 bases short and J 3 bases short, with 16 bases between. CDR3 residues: CASSRNRGVDYGYTF. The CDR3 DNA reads TGTGCCAGCAGCCGGAATAGGGGGGTAGACTATGGCTACACCTTC.

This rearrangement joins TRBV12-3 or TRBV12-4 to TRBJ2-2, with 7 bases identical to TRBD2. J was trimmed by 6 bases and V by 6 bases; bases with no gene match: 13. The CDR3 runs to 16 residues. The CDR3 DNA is TGTGCCAGCAGCCCCTTCGGGGGAGGGCTATCCGGGGAGCTGTTTTTT. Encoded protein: CASSPFGGGLSGELFF.

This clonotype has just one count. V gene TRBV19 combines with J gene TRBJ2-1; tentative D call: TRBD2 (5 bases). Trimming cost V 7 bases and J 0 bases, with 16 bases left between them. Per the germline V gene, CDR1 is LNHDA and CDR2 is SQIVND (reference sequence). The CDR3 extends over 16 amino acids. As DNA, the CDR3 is TGTGCCAGTAAGATAGCGAGTCGGAGCTCCTACAATGAGCAGTTCTTC. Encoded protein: CASKIASRSSYNEQFF.